Sequencing of this T cell receptor beta chain was carried out in a study of blood T cell repertoires in COVID-19. This clone has only a few counts. TCRdb's table, derived via immunoSEQ multiplex PCR, lists solely in-frame clones and lacks some. The sample holds some 37,000 clones, approximately 88% seen once. This CDR3 region has 15 residues. Germline CDR1 reads SGHRS; CDR2 reads YFSETQ. Germline trimming cut 3 bases from V and 5 bases from J; bases unmatched to any gene: 7. This TCR was sampled from a woman in her 70s with acute or convalescent COVID-19. This rearrangement joins TRBV5-1 to TRBJ2-2; 7 nucleotides line up with TRBD1. Sequencing used peripheral blood. CDR3 in amino acids: CASSSGQDKTGELFF. The CDR3 nucleotides are TGCGCCAGCAGCTCCGGACAGGACAAAACCGGGGAGCTGTTTTTT. Looking up the rest from reference TRBV5-1 and TRBJ2-2 gives the full variable domain: KAGVTQTPRYLIKTRGQQVTLSCSPISGHRSVSWYQQTPGQGLQFLFEYFSETQRNKGNFPGRFSGRQFSNSRSEMNVSTLELGDSALYLCASSSGQDKTGELFFGEGSRLTVL.